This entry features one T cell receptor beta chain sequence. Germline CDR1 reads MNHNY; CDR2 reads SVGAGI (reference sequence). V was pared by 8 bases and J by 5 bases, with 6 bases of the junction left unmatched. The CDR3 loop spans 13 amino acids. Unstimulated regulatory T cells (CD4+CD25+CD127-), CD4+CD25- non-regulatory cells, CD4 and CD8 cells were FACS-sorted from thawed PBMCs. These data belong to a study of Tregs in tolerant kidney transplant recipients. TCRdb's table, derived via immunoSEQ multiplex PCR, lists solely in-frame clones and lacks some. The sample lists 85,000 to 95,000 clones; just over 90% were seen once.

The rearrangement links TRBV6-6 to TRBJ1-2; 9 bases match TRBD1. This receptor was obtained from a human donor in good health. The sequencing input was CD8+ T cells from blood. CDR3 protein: CASDTGGTYGYTF. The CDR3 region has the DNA TGTGCCAGCGACACAGGGGGCACGTATGGCTACACCTTC.